One and the same sample provided the 23 T cell receptor beta chains below, sequenced in a study of CD8+ T cells in alopecia areata. Isolated RNA was reverse transcribed into cDNA used as the sequencing template. The method was immunoSEQ multiplex PCR; TCRdb's version includes in-frame clones alone and lacks a portion of them. The data hold roughly 220,000 clones, with roughly three fifths observed a single time. Noted treatment: oral pan-JAK inhibitor, 5-10 mg twice daily. This sample comprised CD4+ T cells sorted from blood, obtained at week 44, from a patient treated with tofacitinib. The source of these receptors is a human donor with alopecia areata.

The gene calls are TRBV29-1 and TRBJ2-7; no reliable D call. CDR3 length: 11 amino acids. Trimming removed 7 bases from V and 0 bases from J, with 7 bases in between. CDR1 and CDR2 from the germline V gene are SQVTM and ANQGSEA. DNA for the CDR3: TGCAGCGGGCAGGACTCCTACGAGCAGTACTTC. Protein sequence: CSGQDSYEQYF.

The J gene is TRBJ1-1, the V gene TRBV27; D is possibly TRBD1 (5 bases). The V gene's germline CDR1 is MNHEY and CDR2 SMNVEV (reference sequence). This CDR3 has 16 residues. The V end was cut by 5 bases, the J end by 1 base, with 17 bases between. The CDR3 region is CASSLQAGVPNTEAFF. The CDR3 DNA is TGTGCCAGCAGTCTCCAGGCGGGGGTCCCGAACACTGAAGCTTTCTTT.

The V gene is TRBV9, the J gene TRBJ1-2, with TRBD1 as a possible D gene (5 bases). The CDR3 spans 16 residues. CDR1 and CDR2 (germline): SGDLS, YYNGEE. Trimming pared 2 bases from V and 8 bases from J, leaving 22 bases between. As DNA, the CDR3 is TGTGCCAGCAGCGTGGACTATAACACAGGCCGGGGAGGCTACACCTTC. Protein sequence: CASSVDYNTGRGGYTF.

The rearrangement joins TRBV5-1 to TRBJ1-1; a weak D match, TRBD1 (5 bases). Looked up from germline, CDR1 is SGHRS and CDR2 is YFSETQ. The CDR3 runs to 14 residues. The V and J ends lost 1 base and 3 bases respectively, with 10 bases between them. CDR3 in DNA: TGCGCCAGCAGCTTGCGAGGGGTGGACACTGAAGCTTTCTTT. As protein: CASSLRGVDTEAFF. Drawing the rest from reference TRBV5-1 and TRBJ1-1, the complete variable domain is KAGVTQTPRYLIKTRGQQVTLSCSPISGHRSVSWYQQTPGQGLQFLFEYFSETQRNKGNFPGRFSGRQFSNSRSEMNVSTLELGDSALYLCASSLRGVDTEAFFGQGTRLTVV.

The table lists this clone with a few counts. The chain recombines TRBV5-1 with TRBJ2-7, with 7 bases fitting TRBD1. The CDR3 length is 16 residues. CDR1 and CDR2 (germline): SGHRS, YFSETQ. After removal of 4 bases from V and 6 bases from J, the junction contained 16 bases not matched to a gene. The CDR3 DNA sequence: TGCGCCAGCAGCCCCGGGCCGACGGAACAGGGGTTCGAGCAGTACTTC. Amino acids: CASSPGPTEQGFEQYF.

The rearrangement uses TRBV30 and TRBJ1-1, with D possibly being TRBD1 (5 bases). Germline V gives CDR1 GTSNPN, CDR2 SVGIG (reference sequence). This CDR3 comprises 12 residues. Trimming took 6 bases from V and 5 from J, leaving 13 bases between them. The CDR3 is CACTGGGTEAFF. CDR3 coding DNA: TGTGCCTGCACCGGGGGGGGAACTGAAGCTTTCTTT. Looking up the rest from reference TRBV30 and TRBJ1-1 gives the full variable domain: SQTIHQWPATLVQPVGSPLSLECTVEGTSNPNLYWYRQAAGRGLQLLFYSVGIGQISSEVPQNLSASRPQDRQFILSSKKLLLSDSGFYLCACTGGGTEAFFGQGTRLTVV.

Details on this clone: Different DNA sequences within this sample yield the same CDR3. The chain couples TRBV29-1 to TRBJ1-2, with TRBD1 as a possible D gene (5 bases). V lost 4 bases to trimming and J lost 7 bases, with 13 bases between them. CDR3 length: 12 amino acids. Germline V gene lookup returns CDR1 SQVTM and CDR2 ANQGSEA. CDR3 DNA: TGCAGCGTTGCCGCCGGGGGGGTTGGCTACACCTTC. Its protein is CSVAAGGVGYTF.

The V gene is TRBV27, the J gene TRBJ1-5; 7 bases align to TRBD1. The germline gives CDR1 MNHEY, CDR2 SMNVEV (reference sequence). J lost 0 bases, V lost 5 bases, and 7 bases had no gene match. The CDR3 runs 16 residues. The CDR3 is CASSPTTGRSNQPQHF. The CDR3 DNA reads TGTGCCAGCAGTCCTACGACAGGGCGTAGCAATCAGCCCCAGCATTTT.

The J gene is TRBJ1-2, the V gene TRBV5-1; 7 bases align to TRBD1. J was trimmed by 8 bases and V by 5 bases; bases with no gene match: 12. In germline, CDR1 is SGHRS, CDR2 YFSETQ. The CDR3 spans 14 residues. CDR3 DNA sequence: TGCGCCAGCAGGTCATCGACAGGGCAAGAAGGCTACACCTTC. The encoded protein is CASRSSTGQEGYTF. The full variable domain, with the rest looked up from reference TRBV5-1 and TRBJ1-2, is KAGVTQTPRYLIKTRGQQVTLSCSPISGHRSVSWYQQTPGQGLQFLFEYFSETQRNKGNFPGRFSGRQFSNSRSEMNVSTLELGDSALYLCASRSSTGQEGYTFGSGTRLTVV.

The chain uses TRBV5-6 and TRBJ1-5; 7 nucleotides agree with TRBD1. The CDR3 totals 14 residues. The junction had 2 bases not matched to a gene; V was cut back by 3 bases and J by 2 bases. The germline CDR1 and CDR2 sequences are SGHDT and YYEEEE. The CDR3 nucleotides are TGTGCCAGCAGCTACGGACAGGGCAATCAGCCCCAGCATTTT. Protein sequence: CASSYGQGNQPQHF. Full variable domain (outside the CDR3, taken from reference TRBV5-6 and TRBJ1-5): DAGVTQSPTHLIKTRGQQVTLRCSPKSGHDTVSWYQQALGQGPQFIFQYYEEEERQRGNFPDRFSGHQFPNYSSELNVNALLLGDSALYLCASSYGQGNQPQHFGDGTRLSIL.

This clone has just a few counts. V and J are TRBV2 and TRBJ1-4; D gene unclear. Germline CDR1 and CDR2: SNHLY and FYNNEI. This CDR3 has 16 amino acids. V shed 1 base and J shed 3 bases, with 12 bases lying between them. The CDR3 DNA reads TGTGCCAGCAGTGAAGTCGGGAGGGCCCCTAATGAAAAACTGTTTTTT. Translated: CASSEVGRAPNEKLFF.

V is TRBV29-1 and J is TRBJ2-7, with D perhaps TRBD2 (5 bases). This CDR3 is built from 12 residues. Germline-derived CDR1 and CDR2 are SQVTM and ANQGSEA. Trimming removed 5 bases from V and 9 bases from J, with 17 bases in between. Here the CDR3 reads CSVRLLLGVQYF. CDR3 nucleotides: TGCAGCGTTCGCCTCCTGTTGGGAGTGCAGTACTTC.

V and J are TRBV9 and TRBJ2-5; no clear D. CDR1 SGDLS and CDR2 YYNGEE come from the germline V gene. V was clipped by 0 bases and J by 5 bases, with 14 bases between them. This CDR3 spans 15 amino acids. DNA of the CDR3: TGTGCCAGCAGCGTAGCCCAGGCCCTGACGGAGACCCAGTACTTC. Protein sequence: CASSVAQALTETQYF. The whole variable domain, filled in from reference TRBV9 and TRBJ2-5, reads DSGVTQTPKHLITATGQRVTLRCSPRSGDLSVYWYQQSLDQGLQFLIQYYNGEERAKGNILERFSAQQFPDLHSELNLSSLELGDSALYFCASSVAQALTETQYFGPGTRLLVL.

This sequence joins TRBV7-2 and TRBJ2-7; D is undetermined. The CDR3 contains 12 residues. CDR1 and CDR2 from the germline V gene are SGHTA and FQGNSA. Trimming cost V 1 base and J 5 bases, with 6 bases left between them. The CDR3: CASSLGRNEQYF. CDR3 nucleotides: TGTGCCAGCAGCTTAGGACGGAACGAGCAGTACTTC.

The chain combines TRBV30 with TRBJ2-6; tentatively, D is TRBD1 (5 bases). CDR3 size: 16 residues. V was pared by 5 bases and J by 1 base, with 15 bases between. Per the germline V gene, CDR1 is GTSNPN and CDR2 is SVGIG (reference sequence). As DNA, the CDR3 is TGTGCCTGGGCGAACGGACAAATTTCTGGGGCCAACGTCCTGACTTTC. Translating it yields CAWANGQISGANVLTF.

The V and J genes are TRBV30 and TRBJ2-5; TRBD2 matches at 8 bases. The trim removed 5 bases at V and 7 bases at J, leaving 15 bases unmatched. Germline V gene lookup returns CDR1 GTSNPN and CDR2 SVGIG (reference sequence). This CDR3 is built from 15 residues. The CDR3 DNA reads as TGTGCCTGGGGTTCCCTATCTAGCGGGCGAGGGACCCAGTACTTC. Amino acid sequence: CAWGSLSSGRGTQYF.

This chain uses TRBV30 with TRBJ1-4, with D perhaps TRBD1 (5 bases). Trimming removed 5 bases at V and 8 bases at J, with 18 bases between. This CDR3 has 14 residues. Germline CDR1 GTSNPN, CDR2 SVGIG (reference sequence). The CDR3 nucleotides read TGTGCCTGGGACCGGGACGGTTTGAGCGAAAAACTGTTTTTT. It specifies CAWDRDGLSEKLFF. Drawing the rest from reference TRBV30 and TRBJ1-4, the complete variable domain is SQTIHQWPATLVQPVGSPLSLECTVEGTSNPNLYWYRQAAGRGLQLLFYSVGIGQISSEVPQNLSASRPQDRQFILSSKKLLLSDSGFYLCAWDRDGLSEKLFFGSGTQLSVL.

J is TRBJ2-5 and V is TRBV9, with TRBD2 matching over 8 bases. After removal of 2 bases from V and 0 bases from J, the junction contained 3 bases not matched to a gene. The CDR3 is 15 residues long. Germline V gene lookup returns CDR1 SGDLS and CDR2 YYNGEE. CDR3 nucleotides: TGTGCCAGCAGCGTTAGCGGGACCAACCAAGAGACCCAGTACTTC. Its translation is CASSVSGTNQETQYF.

The V and J genes are TRBV6-5 and TRBJ1-5, with a possible D match to TRBD1 (6 bases). From germline, CDR1 is MNHEY and CDR2 SVGAGI. The V end lost 6 bases, the J end lost 2 bases, and 8 bases lay between the germline ends. This CDR3 has 13 residues. CDR3: CASRRQGNQPQHF. CDR3 DNA: TGTGCCAGCAGGAGACAGGGCAATCAGCCCCAGCATTTT.

In this sample, this clone turned up once. The chain couples TRBV7-8 to TRBJ1-5; 7 bases agree with TRBD1. The V segment lost 6 bases and the J segment 2 bases; nucleotides outside the gene matches: 16. The CDR3 runs to 18 residues. Germline CDR1 reads SGHVS; CDR2 reads FQNEAQ. The CDR3 bases are TGTGCCAGCAGTACCTCCTGGCAGGGGGTGCAGGGCAATCAGCCCCAGCATTTT. Encoded protein: CASSTSWQGVQGNQPQHF.

This clone was observed a single time. The CDR3 sequence is CASRSGTNTGELFF. The DNA for the CDR3 is TGTGCCAGCAGGTCCGGGACCAACACCGGGGAGCTGTTTTTT. The rearrangement links TRBV6-5 to TRBJ2-2, with D tentatively TRBD1 or TRBD2 (5 bases each). Deletions cut 6 bases from V and 2 bases from J, with 10 bases between. This CDR3 has 14 amino acids. Germline CDR1 MNHEY, CDR2 SVGAGI.

The rearrangement joins TRBV7-2 to TRBJ1-4; D is unresolved. The germline V and J ends were trimmed by 5 bases and 1 base, with 8 bases remaining between them. CDR3 length: 14 residues. Germline lookup yields CDR1 SGHTA and CDR2 FQGNSA. CDR3 DNA: TGTGCCAGCAGCCCAGGAGTAACTAATGAAAAACTGTTTTTT. This encodes CASSPGVTNEKLFF.

Comment on this clone: Other DNA sequences of this sample code for an identical CDR3. CDR3 in amino acids: CASSVLNTEAFF. CDR3 in DNA: TGTGCCAGCAGTGTATTGAACACTGAAGCTTTCTTT. The chain combines TRBV2 with TRBJ1-1; D unresolved. V lost 4 bases, J lost 0 bases, and 3 bases lay in between. Germline loops: CDR1 SNHLY, CDR2 FYNNEI. The CDR3 has 12 amino acids. Based on the CDR3 plus reference TRBV2 and TRBJ1-1, the full variable domain is EPEVTQTPSHQVTQMGQEVILRCVPISNHLYFYWYRQILGQKVEFLVSFYNNEISEKSEIFDDQFSVERPDGSNFTLKIRSTKLEDSAMYFCASSVLNTEAFFGQGTRLTVV.